This is a list of T cell receptor beta chains from one sample in a study of CD8 T cell repertoires and HIV-1 epitope variants. No antigen has been assigned to these receptors. Clones were sequenced by immunoSEQ multiplex PCR, and TCRdb holds only the in-frame ones, with some missing. The sample lists 5,000 or so clones, roughly two thirds occurring once. Sample: cultured CD8+ T cells derived from PBMCs. Source of these receptors: a male donor with HIV. CDR3s include the opening cysteine and the closing phenylalanine or tryptophan. Each record gives: D gene, clone size, V gene, J gene, CDR3 DNA, CDR3 protein. The D gene is left open where the match is weak. Clone size is not always given. Where it is, it says once, few, many or a class for expanded clones.

>TRBD2|once|TRBV28|TRBJ2-5
TGTGCCAGCAGTTTTCGGACTAGCGGGGCAGAGACCCAGTACTTC
CASSFRTSGAETQYF
>.|.|TRBV2|TRBJ2-7
TGTGCCAGCAGTGACTACGGACAGCGCGACGAGCAGTACTTC
CASSDYGQRDEQYF
>TRBD2|few|TRBV5-1|TRBJ2-1
TGCGCCAGCAGCACGGGACTAGCGGGAGGTTACAATGAGCAGTTCTTC
CASSTGLAGGYNEQFF
>TRBD2|few|TRBV10-2|TRBJ2-3
TGCGCCAGCAGTGAAACGCTAGCGGGGACAGATACGCAGTATTTT
CASSETLAGTDTQYF
>.|few|TRBV5-4|TRBJ1-2
TGTGCCAGCAGCTTTCAAGATGGCTACACCTTC
CASSFQDGYTF
>.|.|TRBV5-1|TRBJ2-3
TGCGCCAGCAGCATGGCTTTGGGAGATACGCAGTATTTT
CASSMALGDTQYF
>TRBD2|.|TRBV6-1|TRBJ2-3
TGTGCCAGCAGTGATAGGTGGGAGGGAACAGATACGCAGTATTTT
CASSDRWEGTDTQYF
>.|few|TRBV7-2|TRBJ2-2
TGTGCCAGCAGCTTAATCGGGGACGGGGAGCTGTTTTTT
CASSLIGDGELFF
>TRBD1|.|TRBV5-6|TRBJ1-2
TGTGCCAGCAGCTTGGGCGGGACAGGGGGAACCTACACCTTC
CASSLGGTGGTYTF
>TRBD2|.|TRBV6-5|TRBJ2-7
TGTGCCAGCAGACTAGCGGGGGAGAGCTCCTACGAGCAGTACTTC
CASRLAGESSYEQYF
>.|.|TRBV28|TRBJ2-1
TGTGCCACAGACAGGAAAAATGAGCAGTTCTTC
CATDRKNEQFF
>TRBD2|.|TRBV5-5|TRBJ2-1
TGTGCCAGCAGCTTGGGTGGTAGCGGGCTCTACAATGAGCAGTTCTTC
CASSLGGSGLYNEQFF
>.|.|TRBV7-2|TRBJ2-7
TGTGCCAGCAGCTTGGGGGACGAGCAGTACTTC
CASSLGDEQYF
>.|.|TRBV5-8|TRBJ2-1
TGTGCCAGCAGCCGGGACTTCAATGAGCAGTTCTTC
CASSRDFNEQFF
>.|.|TRBV21-1|TRBJ2-3
TGTGCCAGCAGCCCCGGACCCGATACGCAGTATTTT
CASSPGPDTQYF
>.|few|TRBV5-4|TRBJ1-5
TGTGCCAGCAGCTTGGCCGGGGCCCATCTCCAGCATTTT
CASSLAGAHLQHF
>.|.|TRBV28|TRBJ2-3
TGTGCCAGCAGTTTATTGGGGGGAATGGATACGCAGTATTTT
CASSLLGGMDTQYF
>.|.|TRBV27|TRBJ1-1
TGTGCCAGCAGTTTACAGGTGAACACTGAAGCTTTCTTT
CASSLQVNTEAFF
>.|once|TRBV11-2|TRBJ2-1
TGTGCCAGCAGCTTAGTTGGGGTAGGGAATGAGCAGTTCTTC
CASSLVGVGNEQFF
>TRBD1|.|TRBV6-1|TRBJ2-5
TGTGCCAGCACTGAGGACAGGGATGCGCGAGAGACCCAGTACTTC
CASTEDRDARETQYF
>TRBD1|few|TRBV5-1|TRBJ2-2
TGCGCCAGCCGAATGGACAGGGCGAACACCGGGGAGCTGTTTTTT
CASRMDRANTGELFF
>.|.|TRBV5-6|TRBJ1-6
TGTGCCAGCAGCTTGGACGATTCACCCCTCCACTTT
CASSLDDSPLHF
>TRBD1|.|TRBV6-1|TRBJ1-3
TGTGCCGCCTTGACAGGGGCTGGAAACACCATATATTTT
CAALTGAGNTIYF
>TRBD1|.|TRBV7-9|TRBJ2-1
TGTGCCAGCAGCCTTGGACAGGCTCCTGAGCAGTTCTTC
CASSLGQAPEQFF
>.|.|TRBV5-6|TRBJ2-7
TGTGCCAGCACCCGAGGGACGGCCTACGAGCAGTACTTC
CASTRGTAYEQYF
>TRBD1|.|TRBV29-1|TRBJ2-3
TGCAGCGTTGGTGGGACAGGGAGGACAGATACGCAGTATTTT
CSVGGTGRTDTQYF
>.|.|TRBV27|TRBJ1-1
TGTGCCAGCAGTGATGAGTTGAACACTGAAGCTTTCTTT
CASSDELNTEAFF
>.|.|TRBV4-1|TRBJ2-7
TGCGCCAGGTTGGGGACAAGATCCTACGAGCAGTACTTC
CARLGTRSYEQYF
>TRBD1|once|TRBV7-9|TRBJ2-7
TGTGCCAGCAGCCGCGACAGGGTCGAGCAGTACTTC
CASSRDRVEQYF
>TRBD2|.|TRBV27|TRBJ2-7
TGTGCCAGCAGTTTAGCTAGCGGGGGGGCCTACGAGCAGTACTTC
CASSLASGGAYEQYF
>.|once|TRBV4-1|TRBJ1-2
TGCGCCAGCAGCCAAGATAGAAACAGCCTTTCCTATGGCTACACCTTC
CASSQDRNSLSYGYTF
>.|once|TRBV7-2|TRBJ2-1
TGTGCCAGCAGCTTATACGGGCCCTACAATGAGCAGTTCTTC
CASSLYGPYNEQFF
>TRBD1|.|TRBV27|TRBJ2-7
TGTGCCAGCAGTCAGGGGGCCCACGAGCAGTACTTC
CASSQGAHEQYF
>TRBD2|.|TRBV27|TRBJ2-7
TGTGCCAGCAGTTTAATACTAGCGGGACCCTACGAGCAGTACTTC
CASSLILAGPYEQYF
>TRBD2|.|TRBV5-8|TRBJ2-3
TGTGCCAGCAGCTCCCGGAGGCTTCTAGCGGGAGACACGCAGTATTTT
CASSSRRLLAGDTQYF
>TRBD2|.|TRBV6-1|TRBJ2-2
TGTGCCAGCAGGGCACTAGCGGGAGTCACCGGGGAGCTGTTTTTT
CASRALAGVTGELFF
>.|.|TRBV29-1|TRBJ2-2
TGCAGCGTTGACAGGTTTACCGGGGAGCTGTTTTTT
CSVDRFTGELFF
>TRBD1|.|TRBV19|TRBJ2-7
TGTGCCACCGGACAGGGGGCGAACGAGCAGTACTTC
CATGQGANEQYF
>.|.|TRBV7-9|TRBJ2-1
TGTGCCAGCAACCCTTCAATAAATGAGCAGTTCTTC
CASNPSINEQFF
>TRBD1|.|TRBV2|TRBJ2-7
TGTGCCAGCACAAGACAGGGAACCTACGAGCAGTACTTC
CASTRQGTYEQYF
>TRBD1|.|TRBV19|TRBJ2-2
TGTGCCAGTAAAGGTTATGCCGGACAGGCGACGGGGGAGCTGTTTTTT
CASKGYAGQATGELFF
>.|.|TRBV19|TRBJ2-1
TGTGCCAGTAGTATCGGGGATTACAATGAGCAGTTCTTC
CASSIGDYNEQFF